The 20 T cell receptor beta chains reported below all come from one sample, sequenced in a study of cytomegalovirus exposure and HLA in healthy donors (dated by TCRdb to about 2017). Preparation of the library involved the immunoSEQ multiplex PCR assay. The multiplex PCR relied on a mix of 60 forward primers for TCR Vbeta segments and 13 reverse primers for TCR Jbeta segments. Not all clones reach the TCRdb copy of this immuneACCESS table, which keeps in-frame sequences only. Checked studies attribute under half of the gap to unresolved V genes and leave the rest unexplained. The sample table contains some 100,000 clones; only one count was recorded for 65% to 80% of them. Of the sample, approximately 9.9% is held by the ten largest clones. The specimen was PBMCs. These receptors were collected from a middle-aged man in good health and CMV-seropositive.

J is TRBJ2-2 and V is TRBV14, with D possibly matching TRBD2 (5 bases). Germline values: CDR1 SGHDN, CDR2 FVKESK. This CDR3 spans 15 amino acids. Trimming stripped 0 bases from V and 6 bases from J, with 11 bases between. DNA for the CDR3: TGTGCCAGCAGCCAAGACGGACTCCGCCCCGGGGAGCTGTTTTTT. This codes for CASSQDGLRPGELFF.

CDR3 loop: CASRRDTSNYGYTF. In DNA, the CDR3 is TGTGCCAGCAGAAGGGACACCTCTAACTATGGCTACACCTTC. The rearrangement links TRBV28 to TRBJ1-2, with D possibly being TRBD1 (6 bases). The CDR3 spans 14 residues. The V gene's germline CDR1 is MDHEN and CDR2 SYDVKM. With 6 bases removed from V and 0 bases from J, the gap between germline ends came to 11 bases.

J is TRBJ1-1 and V is TRBV7-6, with D possibly being TRBD1 (5 bases). V lost 7 bases, J lost 0 bases, and 18 bases lay in between. The CDR3 has 16 residues. Germline CDR1 and CDR2: SGHVS and FNYEAQ. The CDR3 nucleotides read TGTGCCAGCACCGCAAGGGCGGGGCAGCTGAACACTGAAGCTTTCTTT. Residues: CASTARAGQLNTEAFF.

The chain is built from TRBV5-1 and TRBJ2-1; 10 nucleotides match TRBD1. The CDR3 covers 19 residues. V shed 0 bases and J 0 bases; nucleotides not matched to a gene: 9. Per germline, CDR1 SGHRS and CDR2 YFSETQ. The CDR3 DNA sequence: TGCGCCAGCAGCTTGGCTTGGGGACAGGGGTTTCGCTCCTACAATGAGCAGTTCTTC. It translates to CASSLAWGQGFRSYNEQFF. Combining the CDR3 with reference TRBV5-1 and TRBJ2-1 gives the whole variable domain KAGVTQTPRYLIKTRGQQVTLSCSPISGHRSVSWYQQTPGQGLQFLFEYFSETQRNKGNFPGRFSGRQFSNSRSEMNVSTLELGDSALYLCASSLAWGQGFRSYNEQFFGPGTRLTVL.

The V call is TRBV4-3, the J call TRBJ1-4; D might be TRBD1 (5 bases). The CDR3 runs to 15 residues. Germline-derived CDR1 and CDR2 are LGHNA and YSLEER. The germline V and J ends were trimmed by 4 bases and 1 base, with 10 bases remaining between them. CDR3 nucleotide sequence: TGCGCCAGCAGCCTGGGGGAGGGAACTAATGAAAAACTGTTTTTT. Protein product: CASSLGEGTNEKLFF.

This clone was seen just once. The chain combines TRBV5-1 with TRBJ1-3; possible D gene TRBD1, 5 bases. Germline lookup yields CDR1 SGHRS and CDR2 YFSETQ. The CDR3 has 15 amino acids. Trimming stripped 4 bases from V and 0 bases from J, with 11 bases between. The CDR3 region has the DNA TGCGCCAGCAGCAAGGACAAATTCTCTGGAAACACCATATATTTT. Translating gives CASSKDKFSGNTIYF.

The chain carries TRBV11-2 and TRBJ2-7; no clear D gene. Germline V gene data show CDR1 as SGHAT and CDR2 as FQNNGV. The CDR3 totals 12 residues. V was shortened by 0 bases and J by 3 bases, with 3 bases between the two germline ends. The CDR3: CASSLDHYEQYF. For the CDR3, the DNA is TGTGCCAGCAGCTTAGACCACTACGAGCAGTACTTC.

This chain uses TRBV5-4 with TRBJ2-6; no reliable D call. Germline V gene data show CDR1 as SGHNT and CDR2 as YYREEE (reference sequence). This CDR3 contains 16 residues. V was clipped by 7 bases and J by 1 base, with 15 bases between them. Written as DNA, the CDR3 is TGTGCCAGCTCACAGAACAAAAGGTCTGGGGCCAACGTCCTGACTTTC. This encodes CASSQNKRSGANVLTF. Full variable domain (outside the CDR3, taken from reference TRBV5-4 and TRBJ2-6): ETGVTQSPTHLIKTRGQQVTLRCSSQSGHNTVSWYQQALGQGPQFIFQYYREEENGRGNFPPRFSGLQFPNYSSELNVNALELDDSALYLCASSQNKRSGANVLTFGAGSRLTVL.

The V call is TRBV6-5, the J call TRBJ1-3; possible D gene TRBD1, 5 bases. The CDR3 sequence is 15 residues long. Trimming pared 6 bases from V and 0 bases from J, leaving 12 bases between. CDR1 is MNHEY, CDR2 SVGAGI, per germline. Here the CDR3 reads CASSTDRSSGNTIYF. CDR3 coding DNA: TGTGCCAGCAGCACTGACAGATCCTCTGGAAACACCATATATTTT.

V and J are TRBV5-4 and TRBJ2-1, with D possibly being TRBD1 (6 bases). V was cut by 4 bases and J by 12 bases, with 17 bases left in between. Looked up from germline, CDR1 is SGHNT and CDR2 is YYREEE (reference sequence). CDR3 length: 13 amino acids. The CDR3 nucleotides are TGTGCCAGCAGCCCGACAGGCCCTGAAAGGCAGTTCTTC. Translation: CASSPTGPERQFF.

This clone was picked up a small number of times. The chain combines TRBV11-2 with TRBJ1-2, with a weak D call TRBD1 (5 bases). Trimming pared 3 bases from V and 6 bases from J, leaving 8 bases between. This CDR3 has 12 amino acids. CDR1 and CDR2 (germline): SGHAT, FQNNGV. CDR3 DNA: TGTGCCAGCAGCTTTTTGACAGATGGCTACACCTTC. Translating it yields CASSFLTDGYTF.

This rearrangement joins TRBV7-8 to TRBJ1-5; maybe TRBD1 (5 bases). The CDR3 is made up of 15 amino acids. V gave up 5 bases and J gave up 0 bases, with 11 bases separating them. Germline-derived CDR1 and CDR2 are SGHVS and FQNEAQ. CDR3 residues: CASSPRGYSNQPQHF. CDR3 nucleotides: TGTGCCAGCAGCCCTCGGGGGTATAGCAATCAGCCCCAGCATTTT.

This clone was recorded a few times. The chain couples TRBV28 to TRBJ2-7; 10 bases line up with TRBD1. Trimming at V came to 7 bases and at J to 3 bases, leaving 6 bases not matched to a gene. There are 14 residues in the CDR3. Germline values: CDR1 MDHEN, CDR2 SYDVKM. CDR3 nucleotide sequence: TGTGCCAGCACTTGGGGGACAGGGGTCTACGAGCAGTACTTC. Translated, it gives CASTWGTGVYEQYF.

J is TRBJ2-3 and V is TRBV7-3, with D perhaps matching TRBD1 (5 bases). CDR3 length: 17 residues. Germline V gene sequence: CDR1 SGHTA, CDR2 FQGTGA. Trimming shortened V by 1 base and J by 4 bases, and 18 bases separated the two germline ends. The CDR3 sequence: CASSLKGVGVFPDTQYF. CDR3 nucleotide sequence: TGTGCCAGCAGCTTAAAAGGGGTAGGGGTTTTTCCAGATACGCAGTATTTT.

This clone appeared a single time. V gene TRBV15 combines with J gene TRBJ1-1; D not resolved. V dropped 0 bases and J dropped 6 bases, with 8 bases sitting between them. This CDR3 has 13 amino acids. Germline V CDR1 and CDR2: LNHNV, YYDKDF (reference sequence). CDR3 nucleotides: TGTGCCACCAGCAGAGAACGGGTCTCTGAAGCTTTCTTT. Protein sequence: CATSRERVSEAFF. Complete variable domain (other parts from reference TRBV15 and TRBJ1-1): DAMVIQNPRYQVTQFGKPVTLSCSQTLNHNVMYWYQQKSSQAPKLLFHYYDKDFNNEADTPDNFQSRRPNTSFCFLDIRSPGLGDTAMYLCATSRERVSEAFFGQGTRLTVV.

The chain combines TRBV4-1 with TRBJ2-7, with TRBD1 matching 9 bases. CDR3 size: 14 residues. CDR1 MGHRA and CDR2 YSYEKL come from the germline V gene. V trimming: 4 bases; J trimming: 5 bases; junction bases outside the gene matches: 6. The CDR3 reads CASSPRDRAHEQYF. The CDR3 DNA reads TGCGCCAGCAGCCCCCGGGACAGGGCCCACGAGCAGTACTTC.

The chain combines TRBV19 with TRBJ2-1, with D perhaps matching TRBD2 (7 bases). CDR3 size: 13 residues. V was pared by 8 bases and J by 8 bases, with 16 bases between. Germline-derived CDR1 and CDR2 are LNHDA and SQIVND (reference sequence). In DNA, the CDR3 is TGTGCCAGTCGCATTCCGGGGGGCGATGAGCAGTTCTTC. This encodes CASRIPGGDEQFF.

The chain carries TRBV4-1 and TRBJ2-6; a possible D gene is TRBD2 (5 bases). The germline V gene has CDR1 MGHRA and CDR2 YSYEKL. The CDR3 runs to 16 residues. Trimming removed 9 bases at V and 2 bases at J, with 17 bases between. The CDR3, as DNA: TGCGCCAGTTCTCAGCCAGAGAGGGCTGGGGCCAACGTCCTGACTTTC. This codes for CASSQPERAGANVLTF.

The gene calls are TRBV2 and TRBJ2-3, with 7 bases fitting TRBD1. This CDR3 has 14 amino acids. The J segment lost 4 bases and the V segment lost 3 bases, leaving 4 bases of the junction unmatched. Germline V lookup: CDR1 SNHLY, CDR2 FYNNEI. This CDR3 reads CASSDWQGADTQYF. CDR3 DNA sequence: TGTGCCAGCAGTGATTGGCAGGGGGCAGATACGCAGTATTTT.

This chain joins TRBV4-2 and TRBJ1-2; D unresolved. This CDR3 is built from 15 residues. From germline, CDR1 is LGHNA and CDR2 YNFKEQ. Trimming took off 0 bases at V and 9 bases at J, with 17 bases between the two ends. The CDR3 nucleotides are TGTGCCAGCAGCCAAGATGAGGGTGCGCTCCCCCGCTACACCTTC. Residues: CASSQDEGALPRYTF.